This T cell receptor beta chain is from a study of shared clonotypes between healthy human individuals. Whole-study context: Per-donor plates numbered three CD4 naive, three CD4 memory, two CD8 naive and one CD8 memory.

Notes on this clone: The antigen is unknown.

Findings of the study overall: Naive subsets usually exceeded memory subsets in estimated richness.

Each of the donors was a healthy adult who was HIV-negative and had not had a recent acute infection or vaccination. Germline CDR1 SGHVS, CDR2 FQNEAQ. The V end was cut by 1 base, the J end by 9 bases, with 7 bases between. This CDR3 has 13 amino acids. Using immunoSEQ multiplex PCR, the repertoire was profiled, and TCRdb retains in-frame clones only, with some absent. The profile shows approximately 710,000 clones, about nine tenths of them singletons. The material sequenced was memory CD8+ T cells from PBMCs. Specified subset: CD45RO+ cells pooled with CCR7-negative TemRA cells. The chain uses TRBV7-8 and TRBJ2-6; D perhaps matches TRBD1 (5 bases). This clonotype was obtained from a man younger than 35 in good health. Some clones in this sample may be carry-over from other donors' samples. This chain's CDR3 is CASSLGGYNVLTF. DNA of the CDR3: TGTGCCAGCAGCTTAGGGGGCTACAACGTCCTGACTTTC. Supplemented by reference TRBV7-8 and TRBJ2-6, the full variable domain reads GAGVSQSPRYKVAKRGQDVALRCDPISGHVSLFWYQQALGQGPEFLTYFQNEAQLDKSGLPSDRFFAERPEGSVSTLKIQRTQQEDSAVYLCASSLGGYNVLTFGAGSRLTVL.